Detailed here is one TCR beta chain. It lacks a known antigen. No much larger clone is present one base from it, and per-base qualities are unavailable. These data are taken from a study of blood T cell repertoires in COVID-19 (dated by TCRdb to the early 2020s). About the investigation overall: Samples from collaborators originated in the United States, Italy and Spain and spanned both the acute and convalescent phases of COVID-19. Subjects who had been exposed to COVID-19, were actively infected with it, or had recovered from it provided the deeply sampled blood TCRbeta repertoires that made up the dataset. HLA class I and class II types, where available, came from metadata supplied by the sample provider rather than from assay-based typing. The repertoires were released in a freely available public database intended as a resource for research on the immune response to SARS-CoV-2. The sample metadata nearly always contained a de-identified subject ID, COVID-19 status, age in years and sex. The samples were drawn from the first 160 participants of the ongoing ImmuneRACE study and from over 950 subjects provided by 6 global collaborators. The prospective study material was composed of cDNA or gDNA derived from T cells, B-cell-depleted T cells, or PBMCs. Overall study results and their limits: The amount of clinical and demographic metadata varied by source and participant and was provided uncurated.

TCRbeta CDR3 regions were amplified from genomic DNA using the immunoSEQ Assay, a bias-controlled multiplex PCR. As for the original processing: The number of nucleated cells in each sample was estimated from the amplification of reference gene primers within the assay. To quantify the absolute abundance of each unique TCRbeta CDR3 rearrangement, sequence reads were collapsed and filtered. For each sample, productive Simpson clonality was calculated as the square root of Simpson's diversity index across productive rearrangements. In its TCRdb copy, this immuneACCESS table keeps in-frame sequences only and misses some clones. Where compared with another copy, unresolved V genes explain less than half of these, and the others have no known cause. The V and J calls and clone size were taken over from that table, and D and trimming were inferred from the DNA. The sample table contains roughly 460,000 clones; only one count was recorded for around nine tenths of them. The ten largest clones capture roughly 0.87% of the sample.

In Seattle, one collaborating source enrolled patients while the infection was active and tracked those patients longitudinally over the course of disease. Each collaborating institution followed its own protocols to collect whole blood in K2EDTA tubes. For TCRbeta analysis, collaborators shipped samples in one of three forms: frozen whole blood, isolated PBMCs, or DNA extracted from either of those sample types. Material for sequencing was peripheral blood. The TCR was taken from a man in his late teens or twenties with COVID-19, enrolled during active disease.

The bases are TGTGCCAGCAGGGAAACCTGGGGGGGGAAACAAGAGACCCAGTACTTC. This codes for CASRETWGGKQETQYF. The receptor chain draws on TRBV25-1 and TRBJ2-5; TRBD2 agrees with 7 junctional bases. From cysteine to phenylalanine, the CDR3 is 16 amino acids long. Just the 48-base CDR3 DNA is kept, in frame starting at base 1. Looking up the germline V gene yields CDR1 MGHDK and CDR2 SYGVNS. V and J are trimmed by 6 bases and 2 bases, and the gene matches miss 12 bases of the junction.